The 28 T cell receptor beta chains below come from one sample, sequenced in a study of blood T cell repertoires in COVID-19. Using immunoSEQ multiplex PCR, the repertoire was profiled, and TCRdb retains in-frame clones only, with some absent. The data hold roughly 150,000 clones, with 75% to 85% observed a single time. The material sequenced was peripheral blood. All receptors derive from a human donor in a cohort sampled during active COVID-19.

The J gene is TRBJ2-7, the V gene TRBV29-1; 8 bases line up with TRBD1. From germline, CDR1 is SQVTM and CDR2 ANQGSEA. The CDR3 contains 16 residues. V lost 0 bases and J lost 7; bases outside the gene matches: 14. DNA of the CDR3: TGCAGCGTTGAAGATTGGGTCCAGGGGGCGATTGGAGAGCAGTACTTC. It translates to CSVEDWVQGAIGEQYF.

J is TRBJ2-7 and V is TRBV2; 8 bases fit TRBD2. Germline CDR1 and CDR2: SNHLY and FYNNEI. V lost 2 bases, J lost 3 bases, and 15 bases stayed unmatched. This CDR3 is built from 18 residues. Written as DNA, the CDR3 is TGTGCCAGCAGTGAAAGCGTGGGGACTAGTAGCGACCACTACGAGCAGTACTTC. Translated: CASSESVGTSSDHYEQYF.

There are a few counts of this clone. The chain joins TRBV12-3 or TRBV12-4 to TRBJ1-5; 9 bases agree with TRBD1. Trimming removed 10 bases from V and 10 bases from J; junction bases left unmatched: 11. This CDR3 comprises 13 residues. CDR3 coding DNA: TGTGCCACTTCCGGGACAGGGTTAACCCCCCAGCATTTT. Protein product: CATSGTGLTPQHF.

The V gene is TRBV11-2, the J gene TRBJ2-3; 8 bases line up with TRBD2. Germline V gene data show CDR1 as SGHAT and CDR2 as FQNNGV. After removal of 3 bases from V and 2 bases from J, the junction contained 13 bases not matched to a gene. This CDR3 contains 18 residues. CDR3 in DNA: TGTGCCAGCAGCTTTCTCGGCCAGCGGGGGCCGGACACAGATACGCAGTATTTT. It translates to CASSFLGQRGPDTDTQYF.

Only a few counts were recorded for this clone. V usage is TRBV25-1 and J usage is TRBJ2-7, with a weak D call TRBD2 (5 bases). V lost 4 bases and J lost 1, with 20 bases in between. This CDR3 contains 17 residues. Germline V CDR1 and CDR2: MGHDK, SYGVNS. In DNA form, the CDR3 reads TGTGCCAGCAGTGGAGCGGAGCCTCTTAGAGCTTCCTACGAGCAGTACTTC. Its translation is CASSGAEPLRASYEQYF.

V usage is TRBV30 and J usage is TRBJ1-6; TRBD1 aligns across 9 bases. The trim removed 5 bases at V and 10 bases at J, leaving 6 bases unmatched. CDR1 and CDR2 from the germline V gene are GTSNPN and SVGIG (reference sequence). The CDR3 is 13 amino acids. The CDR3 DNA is TGTGCCTGGGGGGCGACAGGGGGATCACCCCTCCACTTT. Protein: CAWGATGGSPLHF.

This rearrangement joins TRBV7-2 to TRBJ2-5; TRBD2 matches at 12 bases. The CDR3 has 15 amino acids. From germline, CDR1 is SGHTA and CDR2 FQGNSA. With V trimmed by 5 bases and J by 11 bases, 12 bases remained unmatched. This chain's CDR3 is CASSPTSGGHRLQYF. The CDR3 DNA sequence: TGTGCCAGCAGCCCGACTAGCGGGGGCCACCGTTTACAGTACTTC. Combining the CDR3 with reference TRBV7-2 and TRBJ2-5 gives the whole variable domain GAGVSQSPSNKVTEKGKDVELRCDPISGHTALYWYRQSLGQGLEFLIYFQGNSAPDKSGLPSDRFSAERTGGSVSTLTIQRTQQEDSAVYLCASSPTSGGHRLQYFGPGTRLLVL.

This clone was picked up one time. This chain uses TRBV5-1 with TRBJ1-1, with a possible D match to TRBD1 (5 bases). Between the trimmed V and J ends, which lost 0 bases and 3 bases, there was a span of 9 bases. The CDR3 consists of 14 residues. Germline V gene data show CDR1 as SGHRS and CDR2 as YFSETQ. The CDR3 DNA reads TGCGCCAGCAGCTTGGCACGGGGGGACACTGAAGCTTTCTTT. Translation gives CASSLARGDTEAFF.

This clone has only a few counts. CDR3 coding DNA: TGTGCCACCAGCAGAGACCGGGGAGGACACACGGGGGACGCTTTCTTT. The encoded protein is CATSRDRGGHTGDAFF. The chain carries TRBV15 and TRBJ1-1, with TRBD1 as a possible D gene (5 bases). Germline V gene lookup returns CDR1 LNHNV and CDR2 YYDKDF (reference sequence). The CDR3 length is 16 residues. V lost 0 bases, J lost 11 bases, and 22 bases lay in between.

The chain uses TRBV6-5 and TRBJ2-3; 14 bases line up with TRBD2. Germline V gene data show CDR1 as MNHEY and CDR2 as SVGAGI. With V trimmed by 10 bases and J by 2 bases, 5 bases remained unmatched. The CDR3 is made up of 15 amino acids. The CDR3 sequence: CATRGLAGVTDTQYF. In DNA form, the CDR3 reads TGTGCCACTCGGGGACTAGCGGGGGTCACAGATACGCAGTATTTT.

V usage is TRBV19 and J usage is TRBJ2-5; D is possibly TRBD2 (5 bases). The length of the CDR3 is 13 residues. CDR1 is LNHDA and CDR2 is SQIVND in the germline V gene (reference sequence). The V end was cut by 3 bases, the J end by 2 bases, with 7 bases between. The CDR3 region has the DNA TGTGCCAGTAGTATCGGGGTACAAGAGACCCAGTACTTC. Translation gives CASSIGVQETQYF.

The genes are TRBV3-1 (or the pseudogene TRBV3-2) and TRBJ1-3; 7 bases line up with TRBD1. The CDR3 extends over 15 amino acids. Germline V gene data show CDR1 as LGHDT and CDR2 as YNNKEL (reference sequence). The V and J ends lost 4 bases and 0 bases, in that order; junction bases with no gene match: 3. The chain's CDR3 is CASSRTGLSGNTIYF. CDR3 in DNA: TGTGCCAGCAGCCGGACAGGTCTCTCTGGAAACACCATATATTTT.

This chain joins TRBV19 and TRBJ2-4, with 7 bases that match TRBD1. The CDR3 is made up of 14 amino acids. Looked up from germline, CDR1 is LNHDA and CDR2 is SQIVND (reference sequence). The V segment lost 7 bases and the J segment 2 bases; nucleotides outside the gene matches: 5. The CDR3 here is CASNSQGSKNIQYF. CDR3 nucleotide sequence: TGTGCCAGTAATTCACAGGGGTCCAAAAACATTCAGTACTTC.

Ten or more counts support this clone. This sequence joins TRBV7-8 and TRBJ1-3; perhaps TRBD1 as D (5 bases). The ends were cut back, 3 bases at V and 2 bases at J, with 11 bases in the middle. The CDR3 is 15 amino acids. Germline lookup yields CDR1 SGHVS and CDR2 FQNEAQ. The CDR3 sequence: CASSLGLSPGNTIYF. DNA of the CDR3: TGTGCCAGCAGCTTGGGACTATCACCTGGAAACACCATATATTTT.

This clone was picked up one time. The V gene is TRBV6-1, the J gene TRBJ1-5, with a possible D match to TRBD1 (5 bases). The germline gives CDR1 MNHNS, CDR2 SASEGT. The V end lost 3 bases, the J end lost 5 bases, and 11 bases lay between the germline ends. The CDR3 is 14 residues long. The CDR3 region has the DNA TGTGCCAGCAGTGATCCAGGCAGGGATCAGCCCCAGCATTTT. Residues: CASSDPGRDQPQHF.

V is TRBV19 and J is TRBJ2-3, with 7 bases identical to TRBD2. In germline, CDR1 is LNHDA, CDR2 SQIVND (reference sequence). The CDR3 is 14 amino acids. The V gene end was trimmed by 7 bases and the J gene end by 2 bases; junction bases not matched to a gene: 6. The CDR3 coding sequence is TGTGCCAGTACTCCAGCGGGGTACACAGATACGCAGTATTTT. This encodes CASTPAGYTDTQYF.

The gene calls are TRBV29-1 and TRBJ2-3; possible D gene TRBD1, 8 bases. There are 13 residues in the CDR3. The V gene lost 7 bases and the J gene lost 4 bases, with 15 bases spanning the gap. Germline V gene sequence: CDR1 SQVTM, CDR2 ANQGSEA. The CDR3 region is CSAQGGIPDTQYF. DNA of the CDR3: TGCAGCGCACAGGGGGGGATCCCAGATACGCAGTATTTT.

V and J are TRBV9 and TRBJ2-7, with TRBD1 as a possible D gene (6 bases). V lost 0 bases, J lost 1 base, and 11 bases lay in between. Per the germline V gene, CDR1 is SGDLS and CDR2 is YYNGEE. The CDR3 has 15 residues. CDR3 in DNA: TGTGCCAGCAGCGTAGATTTCGGACAGTCCTACGAGCAGTACTTC. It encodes CASSVDFGQSYEQYF.

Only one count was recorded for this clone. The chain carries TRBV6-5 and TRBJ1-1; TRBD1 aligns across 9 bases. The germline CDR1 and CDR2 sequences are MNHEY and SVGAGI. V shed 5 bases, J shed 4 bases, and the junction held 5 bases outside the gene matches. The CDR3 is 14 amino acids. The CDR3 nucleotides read TGTGCCAGCAGTAGGGGACAGGGTTTCACTGAAGCTTTCTTT. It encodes CASSRGQGFTEAFF.

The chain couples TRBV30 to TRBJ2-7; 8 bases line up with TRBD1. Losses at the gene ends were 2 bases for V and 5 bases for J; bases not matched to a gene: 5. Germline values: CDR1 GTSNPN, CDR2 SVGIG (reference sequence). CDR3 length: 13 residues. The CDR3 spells CAWSSGQVNEQYF. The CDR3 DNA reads TGTGCCTGGAGTTCGGGACAGGTAAACGAGCAGTACTTC. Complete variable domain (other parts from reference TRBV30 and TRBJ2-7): SQTIHQWPATLVQPVGSPLSLECTVEGTSNPNLYWYRQAAGRGLQLLFYSVGIGQISSEVPQNLSASRPQDRQFILSSKKLLLSDSGFYLCAWSSGQVNEQYFGPGTRLTVT.

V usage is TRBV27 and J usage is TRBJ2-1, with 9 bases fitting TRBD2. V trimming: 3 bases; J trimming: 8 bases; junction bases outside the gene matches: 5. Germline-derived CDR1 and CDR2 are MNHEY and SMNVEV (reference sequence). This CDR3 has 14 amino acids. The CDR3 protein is CASSFQREVYEQFF. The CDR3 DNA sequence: TGTGCCAGCAGTTTCCAGCGGGAGGTCTATGAGCAGTTCTTC.

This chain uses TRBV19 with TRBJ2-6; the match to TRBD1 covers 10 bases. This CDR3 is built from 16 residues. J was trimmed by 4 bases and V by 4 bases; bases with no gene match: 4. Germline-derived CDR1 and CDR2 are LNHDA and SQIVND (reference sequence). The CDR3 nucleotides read TGTGCCAGTAGTAGGGGACAGGGGTACGGGGCCAACGTCCTGACTTTC. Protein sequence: CASSRGQGYGANVLTF.

The CDR3 is CASSPGVQRGELFF. CDR3 sequence (DNA): TGTGCCAGCAGTCCCGGGGTGCAGCGTGGGGAGCTGTTTTTT. V gene TRBV9 combines with J gene TRBJ2-2; a weak D match, TRBD2 (5 bases). CDR1 is SGDLS and CDR2 is YYNGEE in the germline V gene. V was trimmed by 5 bases and J by 8 bases, leaving 16 bases between them. The CDR3 contains 14 residues.

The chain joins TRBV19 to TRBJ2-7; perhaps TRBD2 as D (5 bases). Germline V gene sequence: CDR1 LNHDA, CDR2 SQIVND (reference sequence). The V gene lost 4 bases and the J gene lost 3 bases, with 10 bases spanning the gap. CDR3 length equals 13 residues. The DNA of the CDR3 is TGTGCCAGTAGTAAGACTACCCTCTACGAGCAGTACTTC. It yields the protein CASSKTTLYEQYF. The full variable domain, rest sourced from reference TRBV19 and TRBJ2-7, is DGGITQSPKYLFRKEGQNVTLSCEQNLNHDAMYWYRQDPGQGLRLIYYSQIVNDFQKGDIAEGYSVSREKKESFPLTVTSAQKNPTAFYLCASSKTTLYEQYFGPGTRLTVT.

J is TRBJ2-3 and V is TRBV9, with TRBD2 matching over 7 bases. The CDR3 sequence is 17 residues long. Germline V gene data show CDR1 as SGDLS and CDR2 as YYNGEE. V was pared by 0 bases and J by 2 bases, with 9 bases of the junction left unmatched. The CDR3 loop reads CASSVAPGGGITDTQYF. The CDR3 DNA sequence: TGTGCCAGCAGCGTAGCCCCTGGGGGGGGAATCACAGATACGCAGTATTTT.

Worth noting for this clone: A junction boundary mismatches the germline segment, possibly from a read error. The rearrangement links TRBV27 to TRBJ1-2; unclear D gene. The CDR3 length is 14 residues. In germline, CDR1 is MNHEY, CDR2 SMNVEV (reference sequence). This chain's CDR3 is CASSLFASAPYHYF. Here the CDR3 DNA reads TGTGCCAGCAGTTTATTCGCGTCAGCGCCTTATCACTACTTC.

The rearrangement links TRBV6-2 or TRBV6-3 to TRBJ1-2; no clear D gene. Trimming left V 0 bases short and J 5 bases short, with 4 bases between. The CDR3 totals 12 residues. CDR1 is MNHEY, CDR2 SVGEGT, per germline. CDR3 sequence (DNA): TGTGCCAGCAGTTACTCCGGGTATGGCTACACCTTC. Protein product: CASSYSGYGYTF.

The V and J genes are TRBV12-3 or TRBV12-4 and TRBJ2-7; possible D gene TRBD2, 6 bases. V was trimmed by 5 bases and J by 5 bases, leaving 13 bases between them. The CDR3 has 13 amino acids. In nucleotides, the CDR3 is TGTGCCAGCAGTCTCTCGGACTATGACGAGCAGTACTTC. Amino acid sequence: CASSLSDYDEQYF.